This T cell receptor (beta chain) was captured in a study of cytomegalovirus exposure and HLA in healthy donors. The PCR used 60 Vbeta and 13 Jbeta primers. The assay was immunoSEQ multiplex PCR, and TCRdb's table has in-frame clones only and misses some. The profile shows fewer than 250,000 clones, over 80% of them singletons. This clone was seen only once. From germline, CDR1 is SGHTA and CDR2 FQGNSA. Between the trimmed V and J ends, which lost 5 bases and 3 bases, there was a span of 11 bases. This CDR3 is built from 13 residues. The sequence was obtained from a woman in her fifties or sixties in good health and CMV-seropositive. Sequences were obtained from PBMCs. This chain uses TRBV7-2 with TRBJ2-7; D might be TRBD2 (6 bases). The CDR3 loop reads CASSHRLGYEQYF. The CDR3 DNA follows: TGTGCCAGCAGCCACCGACTAGGCTACGAGCAGTACTTC.